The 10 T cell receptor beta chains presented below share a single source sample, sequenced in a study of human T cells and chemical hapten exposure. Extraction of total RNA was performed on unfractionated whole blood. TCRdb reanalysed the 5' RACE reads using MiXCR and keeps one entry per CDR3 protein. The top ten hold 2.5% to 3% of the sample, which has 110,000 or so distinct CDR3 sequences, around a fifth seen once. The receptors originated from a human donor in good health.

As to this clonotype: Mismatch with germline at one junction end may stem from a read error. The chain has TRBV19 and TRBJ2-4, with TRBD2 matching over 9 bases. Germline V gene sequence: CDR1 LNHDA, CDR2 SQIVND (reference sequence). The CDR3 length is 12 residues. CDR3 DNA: TGTGCCAGTAGTACCGGGACTAGCTCTACCAATTTC. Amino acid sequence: CASSTGTSSTNF. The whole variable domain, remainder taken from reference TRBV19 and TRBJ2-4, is DGGITQSPKYLFRKEGQNVTLSCEQNLNHDAMYWYRQDPGQGLRLIYYSQIVNDFQKGDIAEGYSVSREKKESFPLTVTSAQKNPTAFYLCASSTGTSSTNFGAGTRLSVL.

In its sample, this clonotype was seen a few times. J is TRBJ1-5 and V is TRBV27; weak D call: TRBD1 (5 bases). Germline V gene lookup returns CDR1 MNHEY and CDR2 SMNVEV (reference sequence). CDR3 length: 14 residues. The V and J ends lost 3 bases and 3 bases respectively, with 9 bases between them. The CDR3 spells CASSFGGTNQPQHF. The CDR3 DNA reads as TGTGCCAGCAGTTTCGGGGGTACCAATCAGCCCCAGCATTTT.

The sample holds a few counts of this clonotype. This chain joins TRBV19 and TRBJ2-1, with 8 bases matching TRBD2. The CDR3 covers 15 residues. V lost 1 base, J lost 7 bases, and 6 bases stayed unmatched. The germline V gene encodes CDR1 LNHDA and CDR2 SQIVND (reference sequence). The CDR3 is CASSIAGGHRNEQFF. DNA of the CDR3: TGTGCCAGTAGTATAGCGGGAGGGCACCGGAATGAGCAGTTCTTC.

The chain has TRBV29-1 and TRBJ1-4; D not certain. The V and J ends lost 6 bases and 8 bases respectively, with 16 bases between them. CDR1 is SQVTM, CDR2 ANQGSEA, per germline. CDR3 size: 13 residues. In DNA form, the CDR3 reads TGCAGCGTGGGCGCCCGGGGAAGGGAAAAACTGTTTTTT. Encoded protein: CSVGARGREKLFF.

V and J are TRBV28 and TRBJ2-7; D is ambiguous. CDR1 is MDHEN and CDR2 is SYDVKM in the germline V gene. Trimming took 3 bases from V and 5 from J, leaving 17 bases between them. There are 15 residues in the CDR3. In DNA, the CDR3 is TGTGCCAGCAGTTTTACGAGACTGGCAGCCCACGAGCAGTACTTC. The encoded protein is CASSFTRLAAHEQYF. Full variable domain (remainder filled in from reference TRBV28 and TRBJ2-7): DVKVTQSSRYLVKRTGEKVFLECVQDMDHENMFWYRQDPGLGLRLIYFSYDVKMKEKGDIPEGYSVSREKKERFSLILESASTNQTSMYLCASSFTRLAAHEQYFGPGTRLTVT.

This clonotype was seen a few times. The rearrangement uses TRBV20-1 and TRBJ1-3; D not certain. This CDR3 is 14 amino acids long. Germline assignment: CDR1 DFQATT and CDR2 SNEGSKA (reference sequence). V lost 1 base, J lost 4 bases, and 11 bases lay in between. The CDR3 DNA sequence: TGCAGTGCTAGAGTCGGTACTTACGGAAACACCATATATTTT. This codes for CSARVGTYGNTIYF.

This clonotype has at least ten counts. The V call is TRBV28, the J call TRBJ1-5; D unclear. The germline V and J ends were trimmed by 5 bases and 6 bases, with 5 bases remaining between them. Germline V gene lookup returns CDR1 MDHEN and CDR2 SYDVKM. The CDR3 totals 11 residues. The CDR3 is CASSGFQPQHF. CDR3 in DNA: TGTGCCAGCAGTGGTTTTCAGCCCCAGCATTTT.

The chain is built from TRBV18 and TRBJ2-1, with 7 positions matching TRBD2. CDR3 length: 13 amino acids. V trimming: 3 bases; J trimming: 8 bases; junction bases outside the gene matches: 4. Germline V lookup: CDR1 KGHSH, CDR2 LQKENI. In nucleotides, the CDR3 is TGTGCCAGCTCACCTGGACTAGTCGATGAGCAGTTCTTC. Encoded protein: CASSPGLVDEQFF. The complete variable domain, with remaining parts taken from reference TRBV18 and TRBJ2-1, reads NAGVMQNPRHLVRRRGQEARLRCSPMKGHSHVYWYRQLPEEGLKFMVYLQKENIIDESGMPKERFSAEFPKEGPSILRIQQVVRGDSAAYFCASSPGLVDEQFFGPGTRLTVL.

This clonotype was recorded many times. The DNA for the CDR3 is TGTGCCAGCAGCTTAGTAGGACAGAATAATTCACCCCTCCACTTT. Translating it yields CASSLVGQNNSPLHF. This rearrangement joins TRBV7-2 to TRBJ1-6, with D maybe TRBD1 (6 bases). The CDR3 contains 15 residues. Germline V gene data show CDR1 as SGHTA and CDR2 as FQGNSA. Trimming took off 1 base at V and 5 bases at J, with 9 bases between the two ends.

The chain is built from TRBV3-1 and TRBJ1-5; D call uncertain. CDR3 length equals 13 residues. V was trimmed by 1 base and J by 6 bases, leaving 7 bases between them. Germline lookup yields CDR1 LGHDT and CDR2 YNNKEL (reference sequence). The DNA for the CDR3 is TGTGCCAGCAGCCAAGGGGCCGCTCAGCCCCAGCATTTT. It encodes CASSQGAAQPQHF.